By proportion, the clone carrying this TCR beta chain is medium-sized. Its antigen is currently unknown. Treatment of any kind had been given to no patient before thyroid surgery. The data stem from a study of metastatic and nonmetastatic thyroid tumors. Study background: Both malignant and benign thyroid patients supplied peripheral blood and tumor or nodule tissue samples, across which the repertoires of these patients were then compared.

Original handling: What underpinned the distant-metastasis classifier for papillary thyroid cancer was the set of CDR3 differences across clinicopathological groups. TCRdb recomputed clones from the PCR reads via MiXCR. V and J calls and clone size were set by TCRdb, not the authors. This sample has around 18,000 clones, with around 26% found just once. Regarding the study as a whole: The study reportedly found significantly higher TCR beta diversity in malignant thyroid tumors than benign nodules, in blood and tumor.

Source material: tumor tissue. The source of this sequence is a female donor with papillary thyroid cancer or a benign thyroid nodule (not recorded which). Some clones in this sample may be carry-over from other donors' samples.

CDR3 sequence reads: CASSFWGVGTDNSPLHF. As DNA, the CDR3 is TGTGCCAGCAGTTTTTGGGGAGTAGGGACGGATAATTCACCCCTCCACTTT. The chain carries TRBV28 and TRBJ1-6; D perhaps matches TRBD1 (5 bases). Germline CDR1 MDHEN, CDR2 SYDVKM. Trimming pared 3 bases from V and 5 bases from J, leaving 17 bases between. The CDR3 extends over 17 amino acids.